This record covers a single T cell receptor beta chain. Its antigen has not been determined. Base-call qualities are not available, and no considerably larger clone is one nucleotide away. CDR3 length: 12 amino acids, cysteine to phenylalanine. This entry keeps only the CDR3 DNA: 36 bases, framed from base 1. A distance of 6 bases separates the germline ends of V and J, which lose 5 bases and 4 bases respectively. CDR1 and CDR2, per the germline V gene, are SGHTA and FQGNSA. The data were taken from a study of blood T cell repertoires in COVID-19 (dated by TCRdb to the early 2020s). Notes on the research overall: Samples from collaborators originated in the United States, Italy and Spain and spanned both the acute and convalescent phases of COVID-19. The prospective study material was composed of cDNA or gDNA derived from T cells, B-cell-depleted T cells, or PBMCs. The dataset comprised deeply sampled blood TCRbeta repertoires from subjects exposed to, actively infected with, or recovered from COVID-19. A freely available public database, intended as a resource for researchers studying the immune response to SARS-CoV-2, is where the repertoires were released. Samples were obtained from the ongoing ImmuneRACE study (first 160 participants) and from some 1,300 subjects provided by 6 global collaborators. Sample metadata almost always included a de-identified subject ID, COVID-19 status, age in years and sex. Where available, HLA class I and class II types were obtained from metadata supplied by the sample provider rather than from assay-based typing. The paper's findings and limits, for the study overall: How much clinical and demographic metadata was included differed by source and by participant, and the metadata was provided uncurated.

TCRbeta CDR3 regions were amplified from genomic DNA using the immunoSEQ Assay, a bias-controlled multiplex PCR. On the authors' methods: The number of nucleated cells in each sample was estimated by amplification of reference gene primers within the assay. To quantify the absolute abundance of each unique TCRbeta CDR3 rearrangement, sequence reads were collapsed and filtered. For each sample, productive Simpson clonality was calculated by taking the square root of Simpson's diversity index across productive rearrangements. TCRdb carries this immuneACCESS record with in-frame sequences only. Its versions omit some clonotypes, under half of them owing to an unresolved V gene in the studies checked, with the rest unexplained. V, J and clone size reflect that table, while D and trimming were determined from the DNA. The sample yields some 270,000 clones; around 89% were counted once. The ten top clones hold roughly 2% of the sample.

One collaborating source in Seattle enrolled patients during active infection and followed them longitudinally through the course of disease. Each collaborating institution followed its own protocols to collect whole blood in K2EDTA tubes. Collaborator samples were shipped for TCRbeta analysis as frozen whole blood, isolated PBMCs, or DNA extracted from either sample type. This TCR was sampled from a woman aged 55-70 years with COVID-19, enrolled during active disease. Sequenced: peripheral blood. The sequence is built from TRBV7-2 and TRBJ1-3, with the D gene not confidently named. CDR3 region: CASSPVGNTIYF. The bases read TGTGCCAGCAGCCCCGTGGGAAACACCATATATTTT.